These T cell receptor beta chains were read from a single sample in a study of T cells in Graves' hyperthyroidism and ophthalmopathy. TCRdb re-derived calls from the multiplex PCR reads in MiXCR, one entry per CDR3 protein. The repertoire has a few hundred thousand distinct CDR3 sequences, around 13% of them found once; the top ten carry about 19%. The specimen was blood. The receptor set was obtained from a woman aged 25 to 45 with Graves' ophthalmopathy. The CDR3 runs from the conserved cysteine through the conserved F or W. D genes are given only for firm matches. Clone size, where shown, is once, few, many, or a class for clones that have expanded.

d_call clone_size j_call v_call cdr3_aa cdr3_nt
- many TRBJ2-7 TRBV7-9 CASSFRGSGEQYF TGTGCCAGCAGCTTCCGGGGTTCTGGGGAGCAGTACTTC
TRBD1 many TRBJ2-1 TRBV2 CASSGRITGDEQFF TGTGCCAGCAGTGGAAGAATTACAGGGGACGAGCAGTTCTTC
- - TRBJ2-3 TRBV9 CASSVQADTQYF TGTGCCAGCAGCGTTCAGGCAGATACGCAGTATTTT
- many TRBJ2-1 TRBV6-1 CASSVRGNEQFF TGTGCCAGCAGTGTCAGGGGAAATGAGCAGTTCTTC
- many TRBJ2-1 TRBV11-1 CASSYPGRSQGSSYNEQFF TGTGCCAGCAGCTACCCGGGCAGATCACAGGGAAGTTCCTACAATGAGCAGTTCTTC
TRBD2 many TRBJ2-2 TRBV20-1 CSAREQPSGWTGELFF TGCAGTGCTAGAGAACAGCCTAGCGGTTGGACCGGGGAGCTGTTTTTT
TRBD2 many TRBJ2-3 TRBV2 CASSVPGLAGDTQYF TGTGCCAGCAGTGTCCCGGGACTAGCGGGGGATACGCAGTATTTT
- few TRBJ1-1 TRBV2 CASRANRGSLNTEAFF TGTGCCAGCAGGGCCAATAGGGGGTCTTTGAACACTGAAGCTTTCTTT
TRBD2 many TRBJ2-5 TRBV7-6 CASSLGWLAGTQETQYF TGTGCCAGCAGCTTAGGCTGGCTAGCGGGGACTCAAGAGACCCAGTACTTC
- - TRBJ1-4 TRBV19 CASSAFGEPNEKLFF TGTGCCAGTAGTGCATTTGGTGAGCCTAATGAAAAACTGTTTTTT